This T cell receptor (beta chain) stems from a study of PD-L1 blockade in urothelial cancer. Method: immunoSEQ multiplex PCR; TCRdb's copy keeps in-frame clones and lacks some. The sample has 44,000 or so clones, around 88% seen once; the top ten hold 3.9%. Each individual provided 1 to 8 samples (taken pretreatment and on-treatment). Trimming stripped 0 bases from V and 4 bases from J, with 23 bases between. This CDR3 has 19 amino acids. The germline CDR1 and CDR2 sequences are SGDLS and YYNGEE. This sequence originates from a man older than 75 with urothelial cancer. The sample consisted of PBMCs, taken around atezolizumab (anti-PD-L1) treatment. This rearrangement joins TRBV9 to TRBJ1-3; D not certain. The CDR3 sequence is CASSVEVSGGEYFGNTIYF. In nucleotides, the CDR3 is TGTGCCAGCAGCGTAGAAGTGTCAGGCGGGGAGTATTTCGGAAACACCATATATTTT.